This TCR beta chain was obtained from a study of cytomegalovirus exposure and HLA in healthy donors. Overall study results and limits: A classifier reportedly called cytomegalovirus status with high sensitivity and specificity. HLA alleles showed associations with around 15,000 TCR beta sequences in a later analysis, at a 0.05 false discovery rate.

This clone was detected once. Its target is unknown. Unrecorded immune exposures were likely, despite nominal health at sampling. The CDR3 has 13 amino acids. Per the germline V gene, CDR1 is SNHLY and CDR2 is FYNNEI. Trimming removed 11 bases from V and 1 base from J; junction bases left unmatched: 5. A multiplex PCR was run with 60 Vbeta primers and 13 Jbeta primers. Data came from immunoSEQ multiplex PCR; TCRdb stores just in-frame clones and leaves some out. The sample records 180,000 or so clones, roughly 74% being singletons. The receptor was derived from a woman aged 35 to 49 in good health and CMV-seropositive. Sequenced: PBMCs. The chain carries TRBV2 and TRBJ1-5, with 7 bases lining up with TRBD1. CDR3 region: CAGGQESNQPQHF. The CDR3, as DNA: TGTGCCGGCGGACAGGAGAGCAATCAGCCCCAGCATTTT.